This T cell receptor beta chain was observed in a study of cytotoxic CD8 clonotypes in ibrutinib-treated CLL. Study in general: Timing of response sample collection was a median approximately eleven months after treatment start, with a range of 6 to 36. The samples contained approximately 280,000 productive templates on average. They also contained an average of roughly 90,000 productive rearrangements. The study, taken as a whole, reports: At baseline, clonality was higher than in age-matched healthy donors and correlated with CD8+ counts.

Depth targeted 1 in 200,000 to 1 in 1 million T cells, averaging about 9.2x coverage per clonotype. Using immunoSEQ multiplex PCR, the repertoire was profiled, and TCRdb retains in-frame clones only, with some absent. The sample shows 150,000 or so clones, about 70% of them seen only once. Germline CDR1 and CDR2: SGHTA and FQGNSA. V shed 1 base and J shed 5 bases, with 9 bases lying between them. This CDR3 spans 15 amino acids. On this clone itself: What it binds is unknown.

This TCR was recovered from a human donor with chronic lymphocytic leukemia. Sequenced material: PBMCs, taken after 24 months of ibrutinib treatment. This sequence joins TRBV7-2 and TRBJ1-6; D is unclear. The CDR3 DNA reads TGTGCCAGCAGCTTAGACGGCCCCCATAATTCACCCCTCCACTTT. This sequence encodes CASSLDGPHNSPLHF.